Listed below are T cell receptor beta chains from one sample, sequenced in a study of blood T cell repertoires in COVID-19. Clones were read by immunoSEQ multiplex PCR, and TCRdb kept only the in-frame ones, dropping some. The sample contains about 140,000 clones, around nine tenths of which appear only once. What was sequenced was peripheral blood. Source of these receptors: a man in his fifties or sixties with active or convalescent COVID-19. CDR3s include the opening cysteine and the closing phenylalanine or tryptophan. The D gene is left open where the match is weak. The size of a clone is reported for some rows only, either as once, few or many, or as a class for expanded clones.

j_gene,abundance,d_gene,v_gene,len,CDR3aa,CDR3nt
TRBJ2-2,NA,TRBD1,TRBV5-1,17,CASSSITGTGNTGELFF,TGCGCCAGCAGCTCAATAACCGGGACAGGGAACACCGGGGAGCTGTTTTTT
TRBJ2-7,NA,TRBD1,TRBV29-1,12,CSVRDRDHEQYF,TGCAGCGTCCGGGACAGGGACCACGAGCAGTACTTC
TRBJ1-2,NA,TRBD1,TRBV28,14,CASSRTGGGQGYTF,TGTGCCAGCAGCCGGACAGGGGGCGGTCAGGGCTACACCTTC
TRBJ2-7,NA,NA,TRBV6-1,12,CASRQGIYEQYF,TGTGCCAGCAGACAGGGAATCTACGAGCAGTACTTC
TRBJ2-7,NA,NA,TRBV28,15,CASSLSGIVSYEQYF,TGTGCCAGCAGTTTATCGGGGATTGTTAGCTACGAGCAGTACTTC
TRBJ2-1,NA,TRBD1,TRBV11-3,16,CASSSGAGGSYNEQFF,TGTGCCAGCAGCTCCGGCGCAGGGGGCTCCTACAATGAGCAGTTCTTC
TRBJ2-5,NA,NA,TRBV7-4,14,CASSSETAKGTQYF,TGTGCCAGCAGCTCCGAGACTGCGAAAGGGACCCAGTACTTC
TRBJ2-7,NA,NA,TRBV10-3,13,CASTRDTSYEQYF,TGTGCCAGCACCCGGGACACATCTTACGAGCAGTACTTC
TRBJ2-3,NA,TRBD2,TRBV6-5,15,CASGLAGSSTDTQYF,TGTGCCAGCGGACTAGCGGGATCTAGCACAGATACGCAGTATTTT
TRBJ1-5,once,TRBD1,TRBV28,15,CASSRDRVAHQPQHF,TGTGCCAGCAGTCGAGACAGGGTGGCCCATCAGCCCCAGCATTTT
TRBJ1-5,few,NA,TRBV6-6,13,CASSVGTNQPQHF,TGTGCCAGCAGTGTGGGCACCAATCAGCCCCAGCATTTT
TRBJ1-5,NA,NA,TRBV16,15,CASSQLQGSNQPQHF,TGTGCCAGCAGCCAACTCCAGGGTTCCAATCAGCCCCAGCATTTT
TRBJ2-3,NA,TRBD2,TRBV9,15,CASSVAGGGGDTQYF,TGTGCCAGCAGCGTAGCGGGAGGGGGGGGAGATACGCAGTATTTT
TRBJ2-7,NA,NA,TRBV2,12,CASSETGYEQYF,TGTGCCAGCAGTGAAACGGGCTACGAGCAGTACTTC
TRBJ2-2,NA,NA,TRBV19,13,CASSQTSTGELFF,TGTGCCAGTAGCCAAACTAGCACCGGGGAGCTGTTTTTT
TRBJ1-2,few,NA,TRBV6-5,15,CASSPKYIGGGGYTF,TGTGCCAGCAGTCCTAAATATATAGGGGGGGGCGGCTACACCTTC
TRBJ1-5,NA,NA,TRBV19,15,CASSTTGRGNQPQHF,TGTGCCAGTAGTACGACAGGAAGGGGCAATCAGCCCCAGCATTTT
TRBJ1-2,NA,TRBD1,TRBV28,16,CASSLTGTGGHYGYTF,TGTGCCAGCAGTTTAACGGGGACAGGGGGACACTATGGCTACACCTTC
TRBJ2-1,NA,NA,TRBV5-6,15,CASSRMGPSYNEQFF,TGTGCCAGCAGCAGAATGGGGCCTTCCTACAATGAGCAGTTCTTC
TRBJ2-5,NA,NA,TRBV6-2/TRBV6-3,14,CASSYSPGLKTQYF,TGTGCCAGCAGTTACTCGCCAGGCCTTAAAACCCAGTACTTC
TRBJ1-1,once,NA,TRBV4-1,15,CASSQLRTALTEAFF,TGCGCCAGCAGCCAGTTAAGGACAGCACTCACTGAAGCTTTCTTT
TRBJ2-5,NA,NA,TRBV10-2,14,CASSELGNQETQYF,TGCGCCAGCAGTGAGTTGGGCAATCAAGAGACCCAGTACTTC
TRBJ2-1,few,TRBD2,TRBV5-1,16,CASSPGGLADYNEQFF,TGCGCCAGCAGCCCGGGGGGGCTAGCGGATTACAATGAGCAGTTCTTC
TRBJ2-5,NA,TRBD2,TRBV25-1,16,CASSEWASGSSETQYF,TGTGCCAGCAGTGAATGGGCTAGCGGGAGTAGCGAGACCCAGTACTTC
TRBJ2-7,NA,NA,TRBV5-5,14,CASTLRGNSYEQYF,TGTGCCAGCACGCTTAGGGGGAACTCCTACGAGCAGTACTTC
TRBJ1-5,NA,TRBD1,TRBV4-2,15,CASSQVDREGQPQHF,TGTGCCAGCAGCCAGGTAGACAGGGAAGGTCAGCCCCAGCATTTT
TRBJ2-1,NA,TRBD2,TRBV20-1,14,CSASKGLAGEEQFF,TGCAGTGCTAGTAAGGGACTAGCGGGAGAAGAGCAGTTCTTC
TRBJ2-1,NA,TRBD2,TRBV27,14,CASRGLAGVNEQFF,TGTGCCAGCAGGGGACTAGCGGGAGTTAATGAGCAGTTCTTC
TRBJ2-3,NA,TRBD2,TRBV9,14,CASSPREGTDTQYF,TGTGCCAGCAGCCCACGGGAGGGCACAGATACGCAGTATTTT
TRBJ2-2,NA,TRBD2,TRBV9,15,CASSSTSGNTGELFF,TGTGCCAGCAGCTCCACTAGCGGGAACACCGGGGAGCTGTTTTTT
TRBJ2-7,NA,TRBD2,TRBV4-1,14,CASSLAGGPGEQYF,TGCGCCAGCAGCCTTGCGGGAGGGCCGGGGGAGCAGTACTTC
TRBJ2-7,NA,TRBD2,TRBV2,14,CASSVSSGRNEQYF,TGTGCCAGCAGTGTATCTAGCGGGAGGAACGAGCAGTACTTC